The 24 T cell receptor beta chains in this list originate from one sample, sequenced in a study of CD8 T cells in ankylosing spondylitis. TCRdb re-called the 5' RACE reads through MiXCR, storing one row per CDR3 protein. Seen here are about 240,000 distinct CDR3 sequences, 8.6% observed once, and the top ten hold 6.5% to 7%. The sequencing sample was made of blood, either unsorted or a sorted T cell fraction (not recorded which). The receptors shown here come from a male donor with ankylosing spondylitis or in good health (not recorded which).

Many counts were recorded for this clonotype. The rearrangement links TRBV5-1 to TRBJ2-3; no firm D call. Between the trimmed V and J ends, which lost 4 bases and 0 bases, there was a span of 9 bases. The CDR3 is 14 residues long. CDR1 SGHRS and CDR2 YFSETQ come from the germline V gene. The chain's CDR3 is CASSPRQSTDTQYF. CDR3 DNA: TGCGCCAGCAGCCCCCGGCAGAGCACAGATACGCAGTATTTT.

In its sample, this clonotype was seen many times. The chain combines TRBV5-1 with TRBJ2-1, with 14 nucleotides matching TRBD2. Trimming cost V 2 bases and J 0 bases; bases outside gene matches: 10. This CDR3 is 20 amino acids long. Germline loops: CDR1 SGHRS, CDR2 YFSETQ. CDR3 in DNA: TGCGCCAGCAGCTTCTCCGGGACTAGCGGGGGACAAAGCTCCTACAATGAGCAGTTCTTC. Translated: CASSFSGTSGGQSSYNEQFF.

This clonotype was seen ten or more times. The rearrangement joins TRBV20-1 to TRBJ2-7; 8 positions agree with TRBD2. The CDR3 spans 14 residues. Unmatched junction bases numbered 6, after V lost 1 base and J lost 4 bases. The germline CDR1 and CDR2 sequences are DFQATT and SNEGSKA (reference sequence). CDR3 loop: CSARGTGGTYEQYF. The CDR3, as DNA: TGCAGTGCTAGAGGGACGGGGGGGACGTACGAGCAGTACTTC.

The sample holds many counts of this clonotype. The chain employs TRBV5-6 and TRBJ2-1; 7 positions match TRBD1. V shed 4 bases and J 2 bases; nucleotides not matched to a gene: 9. This CDR3 spans 16 amino acids. CDR1 is SGHDT, CDR2 YYEEEE, per germline. CDR3 DNA sequence: TGTGCCAGCAGCCAGGCGGACAGGAAACCCTACAATGAGCAGTTCTTC. Translating gives CASSQADRKPYNEQFF.

This clonotype was recorded many times. J is TRBJ2-1 and V is TRBV19, with TRBD2 matching over 9 bases. Germline trimming cut 3 bases from V and 7 bases from J; bases unmatched to any gene: 7. The V gene's germline CDR1 is LNHDA and CDR2 SQIVND (reference sequence). The CDR3 extends over 15 amino acids. Here the CDR3 reads CASSIGAGGGNEQFF. Written as DNA, the CDR3 is TGTGCCAGTAGTATCGGAGCGGGAGGCGGGAATGAGCAGTTCTTC.

In this sample, this clonotype turned up many times. This chain uses TRBV5-1 with TRBJ1-2; 8 bases fit TRBD1. V trimming: 8 bases; J trimming: 6 bases; junction bases outside the gene matches: 12. Germline CDR1 is SGHRS and CDR2 is YFSETQ. The CDR3 runs 14 residues. The CDR3 bases are TGCGCCAGTACGACGGACAGGGTGGGGCATGGCTACACCTTC. As protein: CASTTDRVGHGYTF.

There are many counts of this clonotype. The CDR3 nucleotides read TGCAGTGCTATGAAACAGAACACTGAAGCTTTCTTT. Its translation: CSAMKQNTEAFF. The chain recombines TRBV20-1 with TRBJ1-1; D is unresolved. The V end was cut by 4 bases, the J end by 1 base, with 7 bases between. Germline CDR1 is DFQATT and CDR2 is SNEGSKA (reference sequence). This CDR3 has 12 residues.

This clonotype has a handful of counts. The chain joins TRBV28 to TRBJ1-2; D perhaps matches TRBD1 (6 bases). Per the germline V gene, CDR1 is MDHEN and CDR2 is SYDVKM. Trimming left V 11 bases short and J 4 bases short, with 14 bases between. The CDR3 has 12 amino acids. The CDR3 DNA is TGTGCCTGGGGGGGCCAGACCTATGGCTACACCTTC. Amino acid sequence: CAWGGQTYGYTF.

This clonotype showed up many times. V and J are TRBV6-5 and TRBJ1-2, with D uncertain. Germline lookup yields CDR1 MNHEY and CDR2 SVGAGI. Trimming took off 7 bases at V and 7 bases at J, with 13 bases between the two ends. The CDR3 length is 12 residues. CDR3 bases: TGTGCCAGCACTGGACCGCGGTCTGGCTACACCTTC. Translated: CASTGPRSGYTF.

Ten or more counts support this clonotype. The chain links TRBV11-1 to TRBJ2-3; 11 bases align to TRBD2. Germline V gene sequence: CDR1 SGHAT, CDR2 FQDESV (reference sequence). The CDR3 runs 17 residues. V was clipped by 5 bases and J by 0 bases; unmatched bases: 7. CDR3 loop: CASSPRTSGPSTDTQYF. CDR3 DNA: TGTGCCAGCAGCCCCCGGACTAGCGGGCCCAGCACAGATACGCAGTATTTT.

There are many counts of this clonotype. V gene TRBV7-2 combines with J gene TRBJ2-4; D call uncertain. The CDR3 is made up of 11 amino acids. V was clipped by 8 bases and J by 0 bases, with 2 bases between them. CDR1 is SGHTA, CDR2 FQGNSA, per germline. This CDR3 is CASPAKNIQYF. As DNA, the CDR3 is TGTGCCAGCCCAGCCAAAAACATTCAGTACTTC.

This clonotype appeared many times. V is TRBV2 and J is TRBJ1-5; possibly TRBD1 for D (5 bases). The V end lost 1 base, the J end lost 6 bases, and 7 bases lay between the germline ends. The CDR3 has 13 residues. Germline CDR1 reads SNHLY; CDR2 reads FYNNEI. This chain's CDR3 is CASSEEGSQPQHF. The CDR3 region has the DNA TGTGCCAGCAGTGAAGAGGGGAGTCAGCCCCAGCATTTT.

This clonotype was picked up many times. J is TRBJ2-6 and V is TRBV5-1; TRBD1 agrees at 7 bases. Trimming took 4 bases from V and 4 from J; bases not matched to a gene: 5. CDR1 is SGHRS and CDR2 is YFSETQ in the germline V gene. The length of the CDR3 is 15 residues. The CDR3 is CASSADRAGANVLTF. As DNA, the CDR3 is TGCGCCAGCAGCGCCGACAGGGCCGGGGCCAACGTCCTGACTTTC.

This clonotype was recorded at least ten times. The gene calls are TRBV5-1 and TRBJ2-3; either TRBD1 or TRBD2 may fit D (6 bases each). V was shortened by 1 base and J by 0 bases, with 15 bases between the two germline ends. CDR1 and CDR2 (germline): SGHRS, YFSETQ. There are 17 residues in the CDR3. The CDR3 DNA reads TGCGCCAGCAGCTTGAATATCGGGGGCTCTAGCACAGATACGCAGTATTTT. Protein sequence: CASSLNIGGSSTDTQYF.

This clonotype was detected a few times. This rearrangement joins TRBV2 to TRBJ2-2; 8 bases are shared with TRBD1. V was clipped by 10 bases and J by 6 bases; unmatched bases: 10. This CDR3 has 14 residues. Germline assignment: CDR1 SNHLY and CDR2 FYNNEI. CDR3 nucleotide sequence: TGTGCCACCGCATATCCGGGACAGGCCGGGGAGCTGTTTTTT. Translated, it gives CATAYPGQAGELFF. Drawing the rest from reference TRBV2 and TRBJ2-2, the complete variable domain is EPEVTQTPSHQVTQMGQEVILRCVPISNHLYFYWYRQILGQKVEFLVSFYNNEISEKSEIFDDQFSVERPDGSNFTLKIRSTKLEDSAMYFCATAYPGQAGELFFGEGSRLTVL.

This clonotype appeared many times. The chain recombines TRBV21-1 with TRBJ2-7; the table's TRBD1 call for D was not verified on the DNA. TRBV21-1 is a recognized pseudogene. The CDR3 has 14 amino acids. DNA for the CDR3: TGTGCCAGCAGCAAGGACAGGGGAAACTACGAGCAGTACTTC. It specifies CASSKDRGNYEQYF.

In this sample, this clonotype turned up many times. V is TRBV7-3 and J is TRBJ1-1, with 9 positions matching TRBD1. CDR3 length: 13 amino acids. The V and J ends lost 3 bases and 11 bases, in that order; junction bases with no gene match: 7. Looked up from germline, CDR1 is SGHTA and CDR2 is FQGTGA. CDR3 in amino acids: CASSFAGQGNAFF. Here the CDR3 DNA reads TGTGCCAGCAGCTTTGCGGGACAGGGTAATGCTTTCTTT.

There are many counts of this clonotype. The gene calls are TRBV25-1 and TRBJ2-6; maybe TRBD2 (6 bases). The CDR3 runs 17 residues. Germline V gives CDR1 MGHDK, CDR2 SYGVNS. The V and J ends lost 1 base and 0 bases respectively, with 10 bases between them. The chain's CDR3 is CASSESRGTSGANVLTF. For the CDR3, the DNA is TGTGCCAGCAGTGAATCCCGGGGGACCTCTGGGGCCAACGTCCTGACTTTC.

This clonotype was seen only a few times. The chain employs TRBV7-2 and TRBJ1-2, with D possibly TRBD1 on 5 matching bases. V was clipped by 5 bases and J by 5 bases, with 18 bases between them. This CDR3 has 15 residues. Per the germline V gene, CDR1 is SGHTA and CDR2 is FQGNSA. CDR3 in DNA: TGTGCCAGCAGCGGAGACAGTCCCGCTAGGTATGGCTACACCTTC. Translating gives CASSGDSPARYGYTF.

This clonotype was counted only a few times. The V and J genes are TRBV5-5 and TRBJ2-3; no definite D call. CDR1 SGHKS and CDR2 YYEKEE come from the germline V gene (reference sequence). The CDR3 length is 14 residues. The V gene lost 0 bases and the J gene lost 1 base, with 6 bases spanning the gap. This CDR3 reads CASSLVTRTDTQYF. The CDR3, as DNA: TGTGCCAGCAGCTTGGTGACACGCACAGATACGCAGTATTTT.

This clonotype was observed at least ten times. V is TRBV7-9 and J is TRBJ1-1, with D hard to call. The V end lost 1 base, the J end lost 0 bases, and 6 bases lay between the germline ends. There are 14 residues in the CDR3. Germline V gives CDR1 SEHNR, CDR2 FQNEAQ (reference sequence). CDR3: CASSLVWVNTEAFF. The CDR3 nucleotides are TGTGCCAGCAGCTTAGTATGGGTGAACACTGAAGCTTTCTTT. The full variable domain, completed using reference TRBV7-9 and TRBJ1-1, is DTGVSQNPRHKITKRGQNVTFRCDPISEHNRLYWYRQTLGQGPEFLTYFQNEAQLEKSRLLSDRFSAERPKGSFSTLEIQRTEQGDSAMYLCASSLVWVNTEAFFGQGTRLTVV.

This clonotype showed up just once. This chain links TRBV19 with TRBJ1-1, with D hard to call. The CDR3 length is 12 residues. CDR1 is LNHDA and CDR2 is SQIVND in the germline V gene (reference sequence). V was cut by 10 bases and J by 1 base, with 10 bases left in between. The CDR3 loop is CATVWGNTEAFF. The CDR3 coding sequence is TGTGCCACCGTCTGGGGGAACACTGAAGCTTTCTTT.

The chain carries TRBV3-1 and TRBJ1-1; D gene unclear. The germline V and J ends were trimmed by 1 base and 1 base, with 7 bases remaining between them. The CDR3 runs 14 residues. The germline V gene encodes CDR1 LGHDT and CDR2 YNNKEL (reference sequence). CDR3 protein: CASSQGLENTEAFF. In nucleotides, the CDR3 is TGTGCCAGCAGCCAAGGTTTGGAGAACACTGAAGCTTTCTTT. Filled out from reference TRBV3-1 and TRBJ1-1, the complete variable domain reads DTAVSQTPKYLVTQMGNDKSIKCEQNLGHDTMYWYKQDSKKFLKIMFSYNNKELIINETVPNRFSPKSPDKAHLNLHINSLELGDSAVYFCASSQGLENTEAFFGQGTRLTVV.

This clonotype was recorded at least ten times. The rearrangement links TRBV7-8 to TRBJ2-2; no clear D. The V end was cut by 2 bases, the J end by 4 bases, with 8 bases between. CDR1 is SGHVS and CDR2 is FQNEAQ in the germline V gene. The length of the CDR3 is 14 residues. CDR3 residues: CASSLHLGTGELFF. The DNA of the CDR3 is TGTGCCAGCAGCTTACATCTGGGCACCGGGGAGCTGTTTTTT. The variable domain in full, completed from reference TRBV7-8 and TRBJ2-2, reads GAGVSQSPRYKVAKRGQDVALRCDPISGHVSLFWYQQALGQGPEFLTYFQNEAQLDKSGLPSDRFFAERPEGSVSTLKIQRTQQEDSAVYLCASSLHLGTGELFFGEGSRLTVL.